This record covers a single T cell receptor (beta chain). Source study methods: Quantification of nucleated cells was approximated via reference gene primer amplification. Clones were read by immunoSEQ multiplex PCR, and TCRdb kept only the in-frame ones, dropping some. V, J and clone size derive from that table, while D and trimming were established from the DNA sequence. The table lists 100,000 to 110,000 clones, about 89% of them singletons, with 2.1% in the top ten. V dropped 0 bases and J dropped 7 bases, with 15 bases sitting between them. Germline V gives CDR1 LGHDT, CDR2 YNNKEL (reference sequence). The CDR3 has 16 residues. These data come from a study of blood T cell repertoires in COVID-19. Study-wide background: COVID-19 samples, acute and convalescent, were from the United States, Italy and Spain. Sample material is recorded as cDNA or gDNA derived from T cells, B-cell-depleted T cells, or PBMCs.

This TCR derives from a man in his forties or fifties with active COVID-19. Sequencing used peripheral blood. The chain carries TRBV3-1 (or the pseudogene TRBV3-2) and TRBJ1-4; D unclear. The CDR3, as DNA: TGTGCCAGCAGCCAAGATGAGGGAAATCGGGGTGAAAAACTGTTTTTT. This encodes CASSQDEGNRGEKLFF.